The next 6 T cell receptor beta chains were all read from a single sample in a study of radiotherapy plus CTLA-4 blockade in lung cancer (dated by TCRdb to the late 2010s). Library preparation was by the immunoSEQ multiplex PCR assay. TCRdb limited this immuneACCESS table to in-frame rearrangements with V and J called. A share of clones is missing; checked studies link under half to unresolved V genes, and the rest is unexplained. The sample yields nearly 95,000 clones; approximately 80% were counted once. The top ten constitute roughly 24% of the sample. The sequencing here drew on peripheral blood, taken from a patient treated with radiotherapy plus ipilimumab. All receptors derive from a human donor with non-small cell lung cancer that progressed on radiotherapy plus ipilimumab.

The CDR3 coding sequence is TGTGCCAGCAGCGTAGGGGACAGGGGAATGAACACTGAAGCTTTCTTT. It is translated as CASSVGDRGMNTEAFF. V and J are TRBV9 and TRBJ1-1; 10 nucleotides line up with TRBD1. The CDR3 extends over 16 amino acids. The J segment lost 0 bases and the V segment lost 0 bases, leaving 2 bases of the junction unmatched. Germline CDR1 SGDLS, CDR2 YYNGEE.

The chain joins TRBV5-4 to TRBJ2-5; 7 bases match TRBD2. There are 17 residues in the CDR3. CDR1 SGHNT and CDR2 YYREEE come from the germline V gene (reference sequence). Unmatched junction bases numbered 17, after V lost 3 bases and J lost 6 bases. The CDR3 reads CASSSKPGGRALKTQYF. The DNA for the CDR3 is TGTGCCAGCAGCTCCAAGCCGGGCGGGAGAGCGTTGAAGACCCAGTACTTC. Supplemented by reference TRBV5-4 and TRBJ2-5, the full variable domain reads ETGVTQSPTHLIKTRGQQVTLRCSSQSGHNTVSWYQQALGQGPQFIFQYYREEENGRGNFPPRFSGLQFPNYSSELNVNALELDDSALYLCASSSKPGGRALKTQYFGPGTRLLVL.

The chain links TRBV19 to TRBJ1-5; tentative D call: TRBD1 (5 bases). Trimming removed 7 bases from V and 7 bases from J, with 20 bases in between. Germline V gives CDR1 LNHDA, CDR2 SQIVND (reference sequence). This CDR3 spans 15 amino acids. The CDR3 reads CASMAGGGTGQPQHF. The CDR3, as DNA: TGTGCCAGTATGGCCGGCGGGGGAACGGGGCAGCCCCAGCATTTT.

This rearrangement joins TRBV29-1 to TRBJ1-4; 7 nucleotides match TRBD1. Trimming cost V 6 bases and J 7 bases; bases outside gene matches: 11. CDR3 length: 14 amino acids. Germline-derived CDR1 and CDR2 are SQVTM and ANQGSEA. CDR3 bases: TGCAGCGTCGCCCCGACAGGGCGGATTGAAAAACTGTTTTTT. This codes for CSVAPTGRIEKLFF.

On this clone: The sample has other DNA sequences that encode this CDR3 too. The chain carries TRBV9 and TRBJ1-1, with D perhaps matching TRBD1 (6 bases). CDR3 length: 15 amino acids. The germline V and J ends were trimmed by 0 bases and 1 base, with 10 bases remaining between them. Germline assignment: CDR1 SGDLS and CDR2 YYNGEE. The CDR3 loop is CASSVGTGTNTEAFF. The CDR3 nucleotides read TGTGCCAGCAGCGTAGGAACAGGGACGAACACTGAAGCTTTCTTT.

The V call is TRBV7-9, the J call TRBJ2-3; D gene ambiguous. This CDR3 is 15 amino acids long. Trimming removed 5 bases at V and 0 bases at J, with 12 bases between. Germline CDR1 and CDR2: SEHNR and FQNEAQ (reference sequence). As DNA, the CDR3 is TGTGCCAGCAGCCCCCTGGGCCGGAGCACAGATACGCAGTATTTT. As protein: CASSPLGRSTDTQYF.